This T cell receptor (beta chain) appears in the sequencing data of a study of response to subunit inactivated influenza vaccine (dated by TCRdb to between 2017 and 2018). Study-wide context: To follow how T cells responded to a trivalent subunit inactivated influenza vaccine, the researchers relied on deep quantitative profiling of the T cell receptor repertoire. The research as a whole found: The authors proposed that each seasonal influenza vaccination may bring in only a limited number of new T cells.

Library prep was done by RT-PCR. Sequencing was carried out with an Illumina HiSeq 2500. TCRdb took the public reads, trimmed them with fastp at Q25, ran MiXCR for clone calling and kept in-frame beta chains. Every CDR3 protein is listed once, alongside the most common genes and DNA of its rows. This sample gives about 530,000 distinct CDR3 sequences in total; roughly 13% of them show up just once. Less than 15% of the sample belongs to the ten largest clones. The label giving this sample's time point can be read as: approximately 47 days after influenza vaccine administration. This clonotype has at least ten counts. There is no known antigen for this receptor. No base qualities exist here, and no much larger clone lies one base off it. The origin of this receptor is a man between 50 and 59 years old who received an inactivated influenza vaccine. Donor details come from another sample of the same person, matched by shared clones. Specimen: PBMCs from blood, collected more than 35 days after vaccination.

The CDR3 sequence is CSANRILAKNIQYF. The sequence in DNA is TGCAGTGCTAACCGTATACTAGCCAAAAACATTCAGTACTTC. The V and J segments used are TRBV20-1 and TRBJ2-4, with the identity of the D gene unclear. The V end loses 4 bases and the J end loses 0 bases, and a stretch of 10 bases separates them. Reading from cysteine to phenylalanine, the CDR3 counts 14 amino acids. Of the read, only the CDR3 DNA is kept; its 42 bases are in frame from base 1. CDR1 and CDR2 are drawn from the germline V gene (reference sequence): DFQATT, SNEGSKA.